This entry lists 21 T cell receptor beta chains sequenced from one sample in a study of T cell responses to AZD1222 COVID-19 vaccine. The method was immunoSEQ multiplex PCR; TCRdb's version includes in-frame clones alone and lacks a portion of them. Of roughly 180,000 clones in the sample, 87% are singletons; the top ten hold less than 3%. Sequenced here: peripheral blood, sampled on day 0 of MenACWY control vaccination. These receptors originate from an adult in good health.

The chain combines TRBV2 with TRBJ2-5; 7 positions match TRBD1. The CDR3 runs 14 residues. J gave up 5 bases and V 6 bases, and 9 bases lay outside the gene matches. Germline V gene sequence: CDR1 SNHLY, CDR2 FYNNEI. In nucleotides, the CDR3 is TGTGCCAGCAGCCGACCAGGGGGTACGGAGACCCAGTACTTC. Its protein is CASSRPGGTETQYF.

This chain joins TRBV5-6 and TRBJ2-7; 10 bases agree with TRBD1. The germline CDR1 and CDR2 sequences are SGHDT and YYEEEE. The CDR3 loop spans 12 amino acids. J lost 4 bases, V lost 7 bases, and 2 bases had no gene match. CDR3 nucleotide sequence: TGTGCCAGCGGGACAGGGGCGTACGAGCAGTACTTC. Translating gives CASGTGAYEQYF. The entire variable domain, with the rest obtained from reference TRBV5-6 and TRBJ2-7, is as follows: DAGVTQSPTHLIKTRGQQVTLRCSPKSGHDTVSWYQQALGQGPQFIFQYYEEEERQRGNFPDRFSGHQFPNYSSELNVNALLLGDSALYLCASGTGAYEQYFGPGTRLTVT.

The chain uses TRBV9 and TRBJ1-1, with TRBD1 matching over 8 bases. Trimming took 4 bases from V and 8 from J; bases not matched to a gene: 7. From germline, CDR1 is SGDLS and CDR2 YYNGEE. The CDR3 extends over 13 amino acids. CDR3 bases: TGTGCCAGCAGCCCTTCGCCAGGGGGCGAAGCTTTCTTT. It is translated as CASSPSPGGEAFF.

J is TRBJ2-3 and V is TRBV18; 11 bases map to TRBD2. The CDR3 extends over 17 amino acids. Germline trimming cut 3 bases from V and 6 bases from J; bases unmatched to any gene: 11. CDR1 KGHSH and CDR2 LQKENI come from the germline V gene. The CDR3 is CASSPTLAGVGIDTQYF. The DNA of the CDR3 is TGTGCCAGCTCACCGACACTAGCGGGGGTTGGGATCGATACGCAGTATTTT.

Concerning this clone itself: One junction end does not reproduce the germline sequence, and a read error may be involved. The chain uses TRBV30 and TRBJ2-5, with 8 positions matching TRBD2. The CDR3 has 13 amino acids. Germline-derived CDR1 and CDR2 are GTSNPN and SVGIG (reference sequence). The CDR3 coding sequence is TGTGCCTGGAGTACTGACCTAGCGGGCATTCCCCACTTC. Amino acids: CAWSTDLAGIPHF.

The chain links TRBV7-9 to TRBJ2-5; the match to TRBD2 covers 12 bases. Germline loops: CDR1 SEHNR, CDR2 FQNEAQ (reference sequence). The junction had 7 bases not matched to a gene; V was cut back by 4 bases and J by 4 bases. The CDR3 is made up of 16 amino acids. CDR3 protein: CASSSTSGGPRETQYF. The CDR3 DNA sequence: TGTGCCAGCAGCTCGACTAGCGGGGGCCCGAGAGAGACCCAGTACTTC.

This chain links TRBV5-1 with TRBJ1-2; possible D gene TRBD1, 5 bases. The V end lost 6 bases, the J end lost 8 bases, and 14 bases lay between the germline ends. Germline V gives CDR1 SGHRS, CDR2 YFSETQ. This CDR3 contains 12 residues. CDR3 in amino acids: CASTGRGGGYTF. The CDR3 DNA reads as TGCGCCAGCACGGGCCGGGGCGGGGGCTACACCTTC.

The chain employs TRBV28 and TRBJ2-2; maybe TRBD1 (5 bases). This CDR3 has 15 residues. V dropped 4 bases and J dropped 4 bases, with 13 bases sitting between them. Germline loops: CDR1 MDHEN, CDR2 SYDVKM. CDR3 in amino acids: CASSYARQSTGELFF. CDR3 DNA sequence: TGTGCCAGCAGTTATGCCCGACAGAGCACCGGGGAGCTGTTTTTT.

CDR3 amino acids: CATSDPGRLYGYTF. As DNA, the CDR3 is TGTGCCACCAGTGACCCGGGACGGCTCTATGGCTACACCTTC. The genes are TRBV24-1 and TRBJ1-2, with a weak D call TRBD1 (5 bases). Trimming cost V 4 bases and J 4 bases, with 12 bases left between them. The germline V gene has CDR1 KGHDR and CDR2 SFDVKD. This CDR3 is built from 14 residues.

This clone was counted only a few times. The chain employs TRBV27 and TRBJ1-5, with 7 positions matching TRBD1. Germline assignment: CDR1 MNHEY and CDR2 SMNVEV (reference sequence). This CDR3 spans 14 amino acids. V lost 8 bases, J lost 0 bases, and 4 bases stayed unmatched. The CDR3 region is CASDREDSNQPQHF. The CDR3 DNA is TGTGCCAGCGACAGGGAAGATAGCAATCAGCCCCAGCATTTT.

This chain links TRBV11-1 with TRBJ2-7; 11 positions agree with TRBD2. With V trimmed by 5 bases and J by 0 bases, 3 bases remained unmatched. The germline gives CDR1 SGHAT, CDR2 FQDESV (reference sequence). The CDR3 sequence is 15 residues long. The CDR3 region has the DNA TGTGCCAGCAGCCCCACTAGCGGGAGCTCCTACGAGCAGTACTTC. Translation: CASSPTSGSSYEQYF.

The CDR3 loop reads CASSFSSGASFSYNEQFF. CDR3 coding DNA: TGTGCCAGCAGTTTCTCTAGCGGGGCCTCGTTCTCCTACAATGAGCAGTTCTTC. J is TRBJ2-1 and V is TRBV27, with 9 bases aligning to TRBD2. Germline V gene sequence: CDR1 MNHEY, CDR2 SMNVEV (reference sequence). The CDR3 contains 18 residues. V lost 3 bases, J lost 0 bases, and 9 bases stayed unmatched.

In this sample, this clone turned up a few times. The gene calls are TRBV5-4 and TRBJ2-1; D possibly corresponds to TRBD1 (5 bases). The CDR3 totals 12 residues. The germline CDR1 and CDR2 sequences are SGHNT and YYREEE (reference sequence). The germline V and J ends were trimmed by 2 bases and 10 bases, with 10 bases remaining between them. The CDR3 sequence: CASSFARTEQFF. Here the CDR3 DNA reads TGTGCCAGCAGCTTCGCTCGGACAGAGCAGTTCTTC.

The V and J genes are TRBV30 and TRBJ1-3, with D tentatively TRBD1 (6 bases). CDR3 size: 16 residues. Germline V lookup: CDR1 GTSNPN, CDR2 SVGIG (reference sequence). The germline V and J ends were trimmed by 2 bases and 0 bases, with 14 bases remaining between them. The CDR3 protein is CAWSLTGLHSGNTIYF. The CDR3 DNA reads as TGTGCCTGGAGTCTCACAGGGCTCCACTCTGGAAACACCATATATTTT.

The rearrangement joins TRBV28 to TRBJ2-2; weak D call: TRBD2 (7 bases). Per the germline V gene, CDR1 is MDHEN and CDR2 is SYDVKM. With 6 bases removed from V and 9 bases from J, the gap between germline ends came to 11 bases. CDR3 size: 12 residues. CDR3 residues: CASSGGPRELFF. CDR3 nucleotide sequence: TGTGCCAGCAGCGGGGGGCCCCGGGAGCTGTTTTTT.

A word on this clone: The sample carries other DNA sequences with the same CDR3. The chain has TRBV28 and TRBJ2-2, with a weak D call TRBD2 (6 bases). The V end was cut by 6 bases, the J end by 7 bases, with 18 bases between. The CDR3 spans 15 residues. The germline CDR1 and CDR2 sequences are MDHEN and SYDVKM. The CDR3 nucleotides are TGTGCCAGCAGCCGAACCCTCCCCGGGAGCGGGGAGCTGTTTTTT. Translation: CASSRTLPGSGELFF.

The CDR3 coding sequence is TGTGCCAGCAGCCCGTATACTCTACAGGGGGCCTCAGAGACCCAGTACTTC. Its translation is CASSPYTLQGASETQYF. The chain links TRBV7-9 to TRBJ2-5; TRBD1 agrees at 9 bases. V was pared by 5 bases and J by 4 bases, with 14 bases of the junction left unmatched. The CDR3 loop spans 17 amino acids. Germline V gene data show CDR1 as SEHNR and CDR2 as FQNEAQ (reference sequence).

The CDR3, as DNA: TGTGCCAGCTGGGACACAAACAATGAGCAGTTCTTC. Protein: CASWDTNNEQFF. The chain combines TRBV28 with TRBJ2-1; maybe TRBD1 (6 bases). Trimming removed 8 bases at V and 5 bases at J, with 10 bases between. The CDR3 is 12 amino acids. Germline CDR1 and CDR2: MDHEN and SYDVKM.

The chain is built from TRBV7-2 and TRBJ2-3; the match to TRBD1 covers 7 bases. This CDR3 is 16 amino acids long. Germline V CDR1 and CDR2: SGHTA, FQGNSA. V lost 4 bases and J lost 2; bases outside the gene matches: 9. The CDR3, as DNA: TGTGCCAGCAGCTCGCGACAGGGCGATGTCACAGATACGCAGTATTTT. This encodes CASSSRQGDVTDTQYF.

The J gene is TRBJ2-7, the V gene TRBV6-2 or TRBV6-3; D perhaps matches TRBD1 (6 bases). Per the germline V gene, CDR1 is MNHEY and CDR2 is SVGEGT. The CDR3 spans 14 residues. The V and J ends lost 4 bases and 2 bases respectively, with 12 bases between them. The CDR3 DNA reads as TGTGCCAGCAGTTTCGACAGGCTTCCCTACGAGCAGTACTTC. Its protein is CASSFDRLPYEQYF.

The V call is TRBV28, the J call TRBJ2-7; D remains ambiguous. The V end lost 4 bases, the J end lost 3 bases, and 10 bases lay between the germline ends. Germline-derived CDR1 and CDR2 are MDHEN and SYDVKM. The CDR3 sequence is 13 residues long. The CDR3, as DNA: TGTGCCAGCAGTTCCAGTTGGGGCTACGAGCAGTACTTC. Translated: CASSSSWGYEQYF.